These 10 T cell receptor beta chains came from one sample sequenced in a study of beta chain features in type 1 diabetes. The isolated RNA, all of it, was reverse transcribed, so expressed TCRB transcripts were what got sequenced. Clones were read by immunoSEQ multiplex PCR, and TCRdb kept only the in-frame ones, dropping some. The repertoire holds nearly 250,000 clones, with 55% to 70% as singletons. Material: naive CD4+ T cells from blood. These receptors were collected from a man younger than 45 in good health.

The chain combines TRBV19 with TRBJ2-1; D is uncertain. The V end lost 4 bases, the J end lost 5 bases, and 3 bases lay between the germline ends. CDR3 length: 11 amino acids. Germline CDR1 and CDR2: LNHDA and SQIVND (reference sequence). The CDR3 nucleotides read TGTGCCAGTAGTAGGAACAATGAGCAGTTCTTC. Residues: CASSRNNEQFF.

This clone was counted only a few times. The rearrangement links TRBV5-1 to TRBJ2-5; 10 nucleotides align to TRBD1. After removal of 0 bases from V and 5 bases from J, the junction contained 7 bases not matched to a gene. CDR1 is SGHRS and CDR2 is YFSETQ in the germline V gene. The CDR3 length is 16 residues. The CDR3 sequence is CASSLASTGGRETQYF. CDR3 bases: TGCGCCAGCAGCTTGGCGTCGACAGGGGGCCGGGAGACCCAGTACTTC.

The rearrangement uses TRBV7-9 and TRBJ2-5, with 10 positions matching TRBD2. The V gene end was trimmed by 5 bases and the J gene end by 5 bases; junction bases not matched to a gene: 11. This CDR3 has 16 amino acids. CDR1 is SEHNR, CDR2 FQNEAQ, per germline (reference sequence). The CDR3 sequence is CASSVPLAGARETQYF. The CDR3 DNA is TGTGCCAGCAGCGTGCCGCTAGCGGGGGCGAGGGAGACCCAGTACTTC.

V usage is TRBV30 and J usage is TRBJ1-4; D is unresolved. Germline values: CDR1 GTSNPN, CDR2 SVGIG (reference sequence). The CDR3 runs 13 residues. Trimming stripped 0 bases from V and 5 bases from J, with 7 bases between. The CDR3 bases are TGTGCCTGGAGTGTGTTCAGGAATGAAAAACTGTTTTTT. Its translation: CAWSVFRNEKLFF.

The rearrangement links TRBV10-3 to TRBJ2-1; TRBD2 matches 10 bases. The length of the CDR3 is 15 residues. The germline CDR1 and CDR2 sequences are ENHRY and SYGVKD. V was clipped by 6 bases and J by 4 bases; unmatched bases: 6. The CDR3 loop reads CAIRTGLAEYNEQFF. The CDR3 DNA sequence: TGTGCCATCAGGACAGGACTAGCGGAATACAATGAGCAGTTCTTC.

The chain links TRBV7-9 to TRBJ2-1, with TRBD2 matching 10 bases. Trimming cost V 3 bases and J 6 bases; bases outside gene matches: 5. The CDR3 spans 15 residues. Germline V gene lookup returns CDR1 SEHNR and CDR2 FQNEAQ (reference sequence). Written as DNA, the CDR3 is TGTGCCAGCAGCTTTTTAGCGGGGGGCCTCAATGAGCAGTTCTTC. This encodes CASSFLAGGLNEQFF.

The chain uses TRBV11-2 and TRBJ2-1; no definite D call. The V and J ends lost 3 bases and 5 bases respectively, with 2 bases between them. CDR1 is SGHAT and CDR2 is FQNNGV in the germline V gene. The CDR3 runs 11 residues. CDR3 region: CASSFHNEQFF. Written as DNA, the CDR3 is TGTGCCAGCAGCTTTCACAATGAGCAGTTCTTC.

In the case of this clone: This same CDR3 is encoded by further DNA sequences in the sample. This chain links TRBV9 with TRBJ2-3; D gene unclear. Germline CDR1 is SGDLS and CDR2 is YYNGEE. The CDR3 loop spans 14 amino acids. Trimming pared 0 bases from V and 0 bases from J, leaving 5 bases between. CDR3 sequence: CASSVGGSTDTQYF. The CDR3 nucleotides are TGTGCCAGCAGCGTAGGGGGTAGCACAGATACGCAGTATTTT.

The chain employs TRBV28 and TRBJ2-7; perhaps TRBD2 as D (6 bases). The CDR3 runs 13 residues. Trimming cost V 6 bases and J 4 bases, with 13 bases left between them. From germline, CDR1 is MDHEN and CDR2 SYDVKM. Written as DNA, the CDR3 is TGTGCCAGCAGGGGACTCTTCCTTTACGAGCAGTACTTC. Its translation is CASRGLFLYEQYF.

The chain is built from TRBV6-6 and TRBJ2-7; D may be TRBD2 (6 bases). Trimming cost V 6 bases and J 3 bases, with 18 bases left between them. Germline V gene data show CDR1 as MNHNY and CDR2 as SVGAGI (reference sequence). The CDR3 runs to 15 residues. The CDR3: CASRSSSATVYEQYF. CDR3 coding DNA: TGTGCCAGCAGATCATCTAGCGCTACCGTCTACGAGCAGTACTTC.